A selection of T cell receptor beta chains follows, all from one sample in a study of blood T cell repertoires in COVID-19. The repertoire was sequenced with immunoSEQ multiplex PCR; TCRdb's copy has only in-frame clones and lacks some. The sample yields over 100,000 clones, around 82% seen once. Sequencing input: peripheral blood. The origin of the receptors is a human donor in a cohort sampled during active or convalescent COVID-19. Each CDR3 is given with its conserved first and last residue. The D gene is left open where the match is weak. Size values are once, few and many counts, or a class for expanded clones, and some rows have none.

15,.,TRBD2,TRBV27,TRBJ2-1,CASSAGLAGVNEQFF,TGTGCCAGCAGCGCGGGACTAGCGGGAGTCAATGAGCAGTTCTTC
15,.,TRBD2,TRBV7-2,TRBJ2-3,CASSPEAGRADTQYF,TGTGCCAGCAGCCCCGAAGCGGGAAGGGCAGATACGCAGTATTTT
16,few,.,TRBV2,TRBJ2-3,CASSDPGLGRTDTQYF,TGTGCCAGCAGTGACCCCGGACTCGGCCGCACAGATACGCAGTATTTT
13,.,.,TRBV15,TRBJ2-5,CATSSGVRETQYF,TGTGCCACCAGCTCGGGGGTGAGAGAGACCCAGTACTTC
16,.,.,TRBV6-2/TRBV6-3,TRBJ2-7,CASSYYLGHHSYEQYF,TGTGCCAGCAGTTACTACCTTGGACACCACTCCTACGAGCAGTACTTC
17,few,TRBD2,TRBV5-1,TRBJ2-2,CASSRVLAGVSGGELFF,TGCGCCAGCAGCCGGGTTCTAGCGGGGGTTAGCGGCGGGGAGCTGTTTTTT
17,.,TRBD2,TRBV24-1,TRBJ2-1,CATSDTSGRGPYNEQFF,TGTGCCACCAGTGATACTAGCGGGAGGGGACCCTACAATGAGCAGTTCTTC
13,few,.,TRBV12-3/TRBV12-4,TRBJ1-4,CASRRGSNEKLFF,TGTGCCAGCAGGAGAGGATCTAATGAAAAACTGTTTTTT
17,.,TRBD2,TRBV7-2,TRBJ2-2,CASSPSLAGVVGGELFF,TGTGCCAGCAGCCCTTCGCTAGCGGGGGTCGTGGGCGGGGAGCTGTTTTTT
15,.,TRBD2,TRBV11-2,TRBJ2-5,CASSYIRDYQETQYF,TGTGCCAGCAGTTACATCCGGGACTATCAAGAGACCCAGTACTTC
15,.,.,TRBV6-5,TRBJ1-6,CASSYSISYNSPLHF,TGTGCCAGCAGTTACTCGATCAGCTATAATTCACCCCTCCACTTT
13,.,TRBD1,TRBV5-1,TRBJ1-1,CASSRQGEGEAFF,TGCGCCAGCAGTCGACAGGGGGAAGGAGAAGCTTTCTTT
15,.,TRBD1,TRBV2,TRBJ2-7,CASSRDREGSYEQYF,TGTGCCAGCAGTAGGGACAGGGAGGGGTCCTACGAGCAGTACTTC
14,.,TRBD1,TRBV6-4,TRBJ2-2,CASRQGANTGELFF,TGTGCCAGCCGACAGGGGGCGAACACCGGGGAGCTGTTTTTT
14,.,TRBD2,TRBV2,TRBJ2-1,CASILSGGYNEQFF,TGTGCCAGCATACTTAGCGGGGGATACAATGAGCAGTTCTTC
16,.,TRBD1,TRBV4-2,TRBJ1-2,CASSQQHPGQGYGYTF,TGTGCCAGCAGCCAACAACATCCGGGACAGGGTTATGGCTACACCTTC
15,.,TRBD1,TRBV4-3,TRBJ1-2,CASSQRTGGNYGYTF,TGCGCCAGCAGCCAAAGGACAGGGGGTAACTATGGCTACACCTTC
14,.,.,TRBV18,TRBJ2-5,CASSPPPLQETQYF,TGTGCCAGCTCACCACCCCCGCTCCAGGAGACCCAGTACTTC
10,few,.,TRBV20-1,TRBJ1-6,CSALPSPLHF,TGCAGTGCTCTACCCTCACCCCTCCACTTT
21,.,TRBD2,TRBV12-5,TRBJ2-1,CASGLVLGLAGEPRTYNEQFF,TGTGCTAGTGGTTTGGTACTGGGGCTAGCGGGAGAACCCCGAACCTACAATGAGCAGTTCTTC
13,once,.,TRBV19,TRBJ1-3,CASSSGGRNTIYF,TGTGCCAGTAGTAGCGGGGGCCGAAACACCATATATTTT
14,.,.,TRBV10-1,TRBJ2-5,CASSRGGSGETQYF,TGCGCCAGCTCTAGGGGGGGCTCGGGGGAGACCCAGTACTTC
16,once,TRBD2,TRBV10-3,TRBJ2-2,CAISESVGGVTGELFF,TGTGCCATCAGTGAGTCTGTGGGAGGGGTCACCGGGGAGCTGTTTTTT
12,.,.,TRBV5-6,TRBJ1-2,CASSYPNYGYTF,TGTGCCAGCAGCTATCCGAACTATGGCTACACCTTC
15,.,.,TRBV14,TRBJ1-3,CASSRDRSSGNTIYF,TGTGCCAGCAGCCGCGACAGGAGCTCTGGAAACACCATATATTTT
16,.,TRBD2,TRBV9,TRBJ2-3,CASSERAGGSTDTQYF,TGTGCCAGCAGCGAGCGAGCGGGAGGGAGCACAGATACGCAGTATTTT
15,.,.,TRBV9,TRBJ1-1,CASSPLDKLNTEAFF,TGTGCCAGCAGCCCCTTGGACAAGCTGAACACTGAAGCTTTCTTT
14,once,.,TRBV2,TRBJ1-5,CASSEHRTNQPQHF,TGTGCCAGCAGTGAACACAGGACGAATCAGCCCCAGCATTTT
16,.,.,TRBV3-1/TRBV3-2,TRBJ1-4,CASSQKGTRGREKLFF,TGTGCCAGCAGCCAAAAAGGGACACGAGGTCGTGAAAAACTGTTTTTT
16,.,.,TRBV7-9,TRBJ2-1,CASSSNRARSYNEQFF,TGTGCCAGCAGCTCCAACAGGGCGCGGTCCTACAATGAGCAGTTCTTC
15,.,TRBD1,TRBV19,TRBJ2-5,CASSTSGGWGETQYF,TGTGCCAGTAGTACGTCAGGGGGCTGGGGGGAGACCCAGTACTTC
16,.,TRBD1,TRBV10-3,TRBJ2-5,CAISSFGTGNEETQYF,TGTGCCATCAGCTCCTTTGGGACAGGGAATGAAGAGACCCAGTACTTC
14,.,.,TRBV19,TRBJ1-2,CASSMTGPFYGYTF,TGTGCCAGTAGTATGACAGGCCCCTTCTATGGCTACACCTTC
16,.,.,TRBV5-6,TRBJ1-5,CASSFGRGPANQPQHF,TGTGCCAGCAGCTTTGGGAGGGGACCCGCAAATCAGCCCCAGCATTTT
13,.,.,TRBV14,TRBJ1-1,CASRSGLNTEAFF,TGTGCCAGCAGGTCAGGGCTGAACACTGAAGCTTTCTTT
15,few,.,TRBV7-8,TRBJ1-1,CASSTATEKNTEAFF,TGTGCCAGCAGCACAGCGACAGAGAAGAACACTGAAGCTTTCTTT
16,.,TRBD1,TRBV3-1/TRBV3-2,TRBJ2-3,CASSHRDRVDTDTQYF,TGTGCCAGCAGCCACCGAGACAGGGTGGACACAGATACGCAGTATTTT
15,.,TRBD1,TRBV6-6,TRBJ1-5,CASRDRQGYNQPQHF,TGTGCCAGCAGGGACCGACAGGGGTACAATCAGCCCCAGCATTTT
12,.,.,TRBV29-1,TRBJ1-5,CSVQQGSQPQHF,TGCAGCGTCCAACAGGGATCTCAGCCCCAGCATTTT
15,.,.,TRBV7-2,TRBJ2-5,CASRGGGEPSETQYF,TGTGCCAGCAGGGGAGGGGGAGAGCCTTCAGAGACCCAGTACTTC
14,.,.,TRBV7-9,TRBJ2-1,CASSVYLHSDEQFF,TGTGCCAGCAGCGTCTACTTACATAGCGATGAGCAGTTCTTC
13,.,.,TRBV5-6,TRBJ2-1,CASSLVSLNEQFF,TGTGCCAGCAGCTTGGTTTCTCTGAATGAGCAGTTCTTC
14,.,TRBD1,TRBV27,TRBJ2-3,CASSRQGGTDTQYF,TGTGCCAGCAGTAGACAGGGAGGCACAGATACGCAGTATTTT
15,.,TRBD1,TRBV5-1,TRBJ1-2,CASSLQGAPGDGYTF,TGCGCCAGCAGCTTACAGGGGGCGCCTGGGGATGGCTACACCTTC
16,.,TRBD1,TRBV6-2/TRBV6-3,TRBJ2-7,CASSYSARDRVYEQYF,TGTGCCAGCAGTTACTCGGCCCGGGACAGGGTCTACGAGCAGTACTTC
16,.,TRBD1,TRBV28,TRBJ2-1,CASIQPGQGAPNEQFF,TGTGCCAGCATCCAGCCGGGACAGGGGGCTCCCAATGAGCAGTTCTTC
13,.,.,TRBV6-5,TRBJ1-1,CASMLDSYTEAFF,TGTGCCAGTATGTTAGACAGCTACACTGAAGCTTTCTTT
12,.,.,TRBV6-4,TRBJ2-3,CASSDAPGVQYF,TGTGCCAGCAGTGACGCCCCAGGGGTGCAGTATTTT
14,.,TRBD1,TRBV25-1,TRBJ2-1,CASYGTGRYNEQFF,TGTGCAAGCTACGGGACAGGGCGATACAATGAGCAGTTCTTC
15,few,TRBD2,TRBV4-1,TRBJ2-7,CASSGGLAGGGEQYF,TGCGCCAGCAGCGGGGGACTAGCGGGAGGTGGCGAGCAGTACTTC
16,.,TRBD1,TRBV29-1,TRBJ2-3,CSVDGPSGGRTDTQYF,TGCAGCGTGGACGGACCTTCAGGGGGACGCACAGATACGCAGTATTTT
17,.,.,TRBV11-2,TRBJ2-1,CASSIPAGPTLYNEQFF,TGTGCCAGCAGCATTCCGGCAGGGCCGACCCTCTACAATGAGCAGTTCTTC
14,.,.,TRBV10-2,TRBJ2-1,CASSTSSGSGEQFF,TGCGCCAGCTCCACCTCCTCGGGTTCCGGTGAGCAGTTCTTC
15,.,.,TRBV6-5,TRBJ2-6,CASRDMSTGANVLTF,TGTGCCAGCCGGGACATGTCTACTGGGGCCAACGTCCTGACTTTC
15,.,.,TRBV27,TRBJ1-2,CASSLGGSSPYGYTF,TGTGCCAGCAGTTTAGGAGGCAGTTCGCCTTATGGCTACACCTTC
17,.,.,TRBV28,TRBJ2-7,CASSPPPSSRETYEQYF,TGTGCCAGCAGTCCGCCCCCAAGCTCTAGAGAAACCTACGAGCAGTACTTC
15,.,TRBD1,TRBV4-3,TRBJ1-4,CASSQDRATNEKLFF,TGCGCCAGCAGCCAGGACAGGGCAACTAATGAAAAACTGTTTTTT